This record covers a single T cell receptor (beta chain). CDR3 length: 16 residues. Per the germline V gene, CDR1 is SGHAT and CDR2 is FQNNGV. V was pared by 0 bases and J by 1 base, with 11 bases between. Investigators profiled TCR beta VDJ and CDR3 from genomic DNA template. TCRdb processed the reads anew with MiXCR; each CDR3 protein has one entry. The data contain 250,000 to 350,000 distinct CDR3 sequences, roughly half of them singletons. The record originates from a study of CD8+CD57+ T cells in acquired aplastic anemia. The rearrangement uses TRBV11-2 and TRBJ2-3, with unresolved D. The sequenced sample was sorted CD4+, CD8+, or CD8+CD57+ T cells (not recorded which) from PBMCs. This receptor was identified in a human donor with severe aplastic anemia or a healthy control (not recorded which). The CDR3, as DNA: TGTGCCAGCAGCTTAGATGCCGGCACCGGCACAGATACGCAGTATTTT. Its protein product is CASSLDAGTGTDTQYF.